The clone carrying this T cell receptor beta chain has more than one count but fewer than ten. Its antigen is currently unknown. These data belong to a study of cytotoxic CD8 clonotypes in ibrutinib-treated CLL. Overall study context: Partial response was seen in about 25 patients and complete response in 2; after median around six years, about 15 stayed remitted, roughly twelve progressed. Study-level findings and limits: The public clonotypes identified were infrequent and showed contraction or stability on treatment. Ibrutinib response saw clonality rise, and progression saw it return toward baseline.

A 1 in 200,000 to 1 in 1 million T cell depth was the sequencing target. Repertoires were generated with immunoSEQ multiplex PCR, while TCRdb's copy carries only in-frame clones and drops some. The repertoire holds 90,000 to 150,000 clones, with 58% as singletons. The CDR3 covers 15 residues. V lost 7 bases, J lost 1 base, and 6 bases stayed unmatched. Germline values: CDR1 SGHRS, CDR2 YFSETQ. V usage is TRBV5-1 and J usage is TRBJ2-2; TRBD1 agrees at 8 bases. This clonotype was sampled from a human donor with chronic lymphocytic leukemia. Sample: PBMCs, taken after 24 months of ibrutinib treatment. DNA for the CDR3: TGCGCCAGCTCCCCCGGGACAGGGAACACCGGGGAGCTGTTTTTT. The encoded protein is CASSPGTGNTGELFF. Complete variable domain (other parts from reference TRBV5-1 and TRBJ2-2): KAGVTQTPRYLIKTRGQQVTLSCSPISGHRSVSWYQQTPGQGLQFLFEYFSETQRNKGNFPGRFSGRQFSNSRSEMNVSTLELGDSALYLCASSPGTGNTGELFFGEGSRLTVL.